These 13 T cell receptor beta chains originate from one sample sequenced in a study of tissue T cells after allogeneic stem cell transplantation. Clones were read by immunoSEQ multiplex PCR, and TCRdb kept only the in-frame ones, dropping some. The table includes 28,000 or so clones, more than 80% detected once. The material sequenced was blood, taken before transplantation. The source of these receptors is a male donor older than 55 who later had graft-versus-host disease after an allogeneic stem cell transplant.

This rearrangement joins TRBV5-1 to TRBJ1-2; 9 bases map to TRBD1. The length of the CDR3 is 16 residues. Germline CDR1 reads SGHRS; CDR2 reads YFSETQ. V lost 0 bases, J lost 1 base, and 4 bases stayed unmatched. The CDR3 loop is CASSLDYRGLNYGYTF. CDR3 nucleotides: TGCGCCAGCAGCTTGGACTACAGGGGGCTTAACTATGGCTACACCTTC. Using reference TRBV5-1 and TRBJ1-2 for the parts outside the CDR3, the full variable domain is KAGVTQTPRYLIKTRGQQVTLSCSPISGHRSVSWYQQTPGQGLQFLFEYFSETQRNKGNFPGRFSGRQFSNSRSEMNVSTLELGDSALYLCASSLDYRGLNYGYTFGSGTRLTVV.

The chain uses TRBV11-3 and TRBJ2-1; D gene ambiguous. The germline CDR1 and CDR2 sequences are SGHNT and YENEEA. The CDR3 loop spans 14 amino acids. The V end was cut by 1 base, the J end by 6 bases, with 10 bases between. The CDR3 sequence is CASSLVRRSNEQFF. CDR3 DNA: TGTGCCAGCAGCTTAGTCCGCAGGAGCAATGAGCAGTTCTTC.

The chain couples TRBV5-1 to TRBJ2-7; D assignment may be TRBD1 or TRBD2 (5 bases each). Germline V CDR1 and CDR2: SGHRS, YFSETQ. The CDR3 is 17 amino acids. With 4 bases removed from V and 0 bases from J, the gap between germline ends came to 20 bases. The CDR3 DNA is TGCGCCAGCAGCCGGTTGGCTGATGGGGGAAACTCCTACGAGCAGTACTTC. This encodes CASSRLADGGNSYEQYF.

This chain connects TRBV7-2 to TRBJ2-5, with 7 bases aligning to TRBD2. Germline-derived CDR1 and CDR2 are SGHTA and FQGNSA. V was clipped by 5 bases and J by 2 bases; unmatched bases: 8. CDR3 size: 15 residues. The CDR3 DNA is TGTGCCAGCAGCCTCGGGACTATCCTACAAGAGACCCAGTACTTC. Amino acid sequence: CASSLGTILQETQYF.

This clone was counted once. The chain carries TRBV28 and TRBJ1-1; perhaps TRBD1 as D (6 bases). V lost 9 bases and J lost 1, with 12 bases in between. Germline-derived CDR1 and CDR2 are MDHEN and SYDVKM. The CDR3 contains 13 residues. In DNA form, the CDR3 reads TGTGCCAGTCTCAGGGGTGGGAACACTGAAGCTTTCTTT. Protein sequence: CASLRGGNTEAFF.

This chain connects TRBV9 to TRBJ2-7; 9 bases match TRBD1. Germline assignment: CDR1 SGDLS and CDR2 YYNGEE. The CDR3 has 14 residues. The J segment lost 2 bases and the V segment lost 0 bases, leaving 0 bases of the junction unmatched. CDR3 bases: TGTGCCAGCAGCGTAGGACAGGGGGCCTACGAGCAGTACTTC. This encodes CASSVGQGAYEQYF.

V usage is TRBV18 and J usage is TRBJ1-1; D gene ambiguous. This CDR3 has 14 residues. Germline V gene lookup returns CDR1 KGHSH and CDR2 LQKENI. The ends were cut back, 8 bases at V and 1 base at J, with 14 bases in the middle. Here the CDR3 DNA reads TGTGCCAGCGCAAAGCTCGGTACGAACACTGAAGCTTTCTTT. It translates to CASAKLGTNTEAFF. Together with reference TRBV18 and TRBJ1-1, the CDR3 gives the full variable domain: NAGVMQNPRHLVRRRGQEARLRCSPMKGHSHVYWYRQLPEEGLKFMVYLQKENIIDESGMPKERFSAEFPKEGPSILRIQQVVRGDSAAYFCASAKLGTNTEAFFGQGTRLTVV.

This rearrangement joins TRBV5-4 to TRBJ2-3, with TRBD2 matching 15 bases. CDR1 is SGHNT and CDR2 is YYREEE in the germline V gene (reference sequence). J was trimmed by 0 bases and V by 4 bases; bases with no gene match: 9. CDR3 length: 19 amino acids. In DNA form, the CDR3 reads TGTGCCAGCAGCCCTCCCGGGACTAGCGGGGGGAGAAGCACAGATACGCAGTATTTT. It translates to CASSPPGTSGGRSTDTQYF.

The chain employs TRBV5-5 and TRBJ2-1; weak D call: TRBD2 (5 bases). The ends were cut back, 2 bases at V and 0 bases at J, with 21 bases in the middle. CDR1 and CDR2 (germline): SGHKS, YYEKEE (reference sequence). This CDR3 has 19 amino acids. CDR3 protein: CASSLFGGYGSSSYNEQFF. CDR3 DNA sequence: TGTGCCAGCAGCTTATTCGGAGGATATGGCTCGAGCTCCTACAATGAGCAGTTCTTC.

The sample holds one count of this clone. This chain joins TRBV5-4 and TRBJ2-2; 7 nucleotides agree with TRBD1. Germline V gene sequence: CDR1 SGHNT, CDR2 YYREEE (reference sequence). V lost 5 bases and J lost 4; bases outside the gene matches: 8. The CDR3 covers 15 residues. The CDR3 DNA follows: TGTGCCAGCAGAAAAGGGGGCAACGGCACCGGGGAGCTGTTTTTT. Protein: CASRKGGNGTGELFF.

The CDR3 bases are TGTGCCAGCTCACCACCCGGGACAGGGGGCAAGGGTTACGAGCAGTACTTC. Residues: CASSPPGTGGKGYEQYF. This chain connects TRBV18 to TRBJ2-7; 12 bases line up with TRBD1. With V trimmed by 0 bases and J by 4 bases, 7 bases remained unmatched. Per the germline V gene, CDR1 is KGHSH and CDR2 is LQKENI. This CDR3 region has 17 residues.

The V call is TRBV7-2, the J call TRBJ2-4; D uncertain. V was cut by 5 bases and J by 6 bases, with 20 bases left in between. The CDR3 length is 16 residues. The V gene's germline CDR1 is SGHTA and CDR2 FQGNSA. The CDR3 reads CASSAILRTLTNIQYF. The CDR3 region has the DNA TGTGCCAGCAGCGCGATTCTCCGGACCTTAACAAACATTCAGTACTTC.

The chain employs TRBV5-1 and TRBJ2-1; no firm D call. Germline lookup yields CDR1 SGHRS and CDR2 YFSETQ. This CDR3 is built from 12 residues. V was shortened by 6 bases and J by 8 bases, with 12 bases between the two germline ends. The CDR3 DNA reads TGCGCCAGCAAAAGCCGGGCGGATGAGCAGTTCTTC. The encoded protein is CASKSRADEQFF.